The 10 T cell receptor beta chains below come from one sample, sequenced in a study of response to subunit inactivated influenza vaccine. MiXCR was run by TCRdb on the RT-PCR reads, yielding one entry per CDR3 protein. The sample carries 560,000 or so distinct CDR3 sequences, around 8% recorded once. Sequenced material: PBMCs from blood, taken less than 30 months after vaccination. The receptors stem from a man aged 50-75 years who received an inactivated influenza vaccine.

V usage is TRBV20-1 and J usage is TRBJ1-5; 11 bases map to TRBD1. This CDR3 is 21 amino acids long. The V and J ends lost 1 base and 2 bases, in that order; junction bases with no gene match: 19. Germline V gene data show CDR1 as DFQATT and CDR2 as SNEGSKA (reference sequence). CDR3 coding DNA: TGCAGTGCTAGAGGCCAATTGTCCGGGACAGGGGGTTCCCGTGGCAATCAGCCCCAGCATTTT. Translated: CSARGQLSGTGGSRGNQPQHF.

This clonotype appeared many times. The chain is built from TRBV12-3 or TRBV12-4 and TRBJ2-5; D could derive from TRBD1 or TRBD2 (5 bases each). V gave up 5 bases and J gave up 1 base, with 11 bases separating them. This CDR3 is built from 14 residues. The CDR3 sequence: CASSPRDGQETQYF. CDR3 nucleotides: TGTGCCAGCAGTCCACGGGACGGCCAAGAGACCCAGTACTTC.

This rearrangement joins TRBV20-1 to TRBJ1-5; the D is unclear. Germline V gene lookup returns CDR1 DFQATT and CDR2 SNEGSKA (reference sequence). This CDR3 spans 14 amino acids. With 3 bases removed from V and 0 bases from J, the gap between germline ends came to 9 bases. In DNA form, the CDR3 reads TGCAGTGCTAGTAAGACCCTTAGCAATCAGCCCCAGCATTTT. This codes for CSASKTLSNQPQHF.

This clonotype was seen at least ten times. This chain links TRBV20-1 with TRBJ1-6; unclear D gene. The CDR3 loop spans 16 amino acids. Germline V lookup: CDR1 DFQATT, CDR2 SNEGSKA (reference sequence). The V and J ends lost 0 bases and 2 bases respectively, with 11 bases between them. CDR3 in DNA: TGCAGTGCTAGAGATAGTGGGTTAACCTATAATTCACCCCTCCACTTT. This translates into CSARDSGLTYNSPLHF.

This clonotype was counted at least ten times. The chain carries TRBV20-1 and TRBJ1-2; no reliable D call. V dropped 6 bases and J dropped 7 bases, with 15 bases sitting between them. In germline, CDR1 is DFQATT, CDR2 SNEGSKA (reference sequence). The CDR3 has 12 amino acids. The CDR3 coding sequence is TGCAGTGCCCGGTTGCCCCGGGGTGGCTACACCTTC. It specifies CSARLPRGGYTF.

This clonotype occurred many times. The chain couples TRBV28 to TRBJ1-6; TRBD1 matches at 8 bases. This CDR3 region has 14 residues. Germline CDR1 is MDHEN and CDR2 is SYDVKM. V lost 10 bases, J lost 3 bases, and 5 bases stayed unmatched. The CDR3 nucleotides read TGTGCCATCCAAACAGGGGGCTATAATTCACCCCTCCACTTT. Translation: CAIQTGGYNSPLHF.

The rearrangement uses TRBV20-1 and TRBJ2-1; a weak D match, TRBD2 (5 bases). There are 10 residues in the CDR3. CDR1 is DFQATT and CDR2 is SNEGSKA in the germline V gene (reference sequence). The CDR3 nucleotides read TGCAGGACCCCAGCTAGCCGGGAGTTCTTC. It codes for CRTPASREFF.

This clonotype was seen ten or more times. The chain is built from TRBV12-3 or TRBV12-4 and TRBJ2-4, with D perhaps matching TRBD1 or TRBD2 (5 bases each). Trimming removed 6 bases at V and 1 base at J, with 19 bases between. CDR3 length: 17 residues. The CDR3 region has the DNA TGTGCCAGCAGCCCGGGACCCCTAAAACGGGCCAAAAACATTCAGTACTTC. It encodes CASSPGPLKRAKNIQYF.

This clonotype was recorded at least ten times. V gene TRBV20-1 combines with J gene TRBJ2-5; D uncertain. CDR3 size: 12 residues. Trimming removed 5 bases at V and 5 bases at J, with 12 bases between. CDR1 is DFQATT, CDR2 SNEGSKA, per germline (reference sequence). CDR3 region: CSALPVRETQYF. CDR3 sequence (DNA): TGCAGTGCTCTACCGGTCAGGGAGACCCAGTACTTC.

This clonotype appeared many times. The chain links TRBV11-2 to TRBJ2-5; 8 bases are a match to TRBD2. This CDR3 has 15 residues. V lost 3 bases and J lost 2; bases outside the gene matches: 5. CDR1 is SGHAT and CDR2 is FQNNGV in the germline V gene. In nucleotides, the CDR3 is TGTGCCAGCAGCTTGGTCTCTAGCGGGCAAGAGACCCAGTACTTC. It is translated as CASSLVSSGQETQYF.